This T cell receptor (beta chain) was profiled in a study of T cell repertoires in cytomegalovirus infection. The overall study: Researchers turned to recently identified HLA-C-restricted CMV epitopes as well as well-studied HLA-B-restricted ones. Public TCR beta signatures were indicative of both CMV infection and a matching HLA type.

With 2 bases removed from V and 2 bases from J, the gap between germline ends came to 13 bases. The CDR3 is made up of 15 amino acids. Germline V CDR1 and CDR2: LNHDA, SQIVND (reference sequence). Study results and caveats: HLA-C-restricted CMV-specific TCR beta clonotypes were dominant in the ex vivo response.

About this clonotype: The antigen is undetermined.

TCRdb re-analysed the reads in MiXCR, keeping a single row per CDR3 protein. The repertoire holds a few hundred thousand distinct CDR3 sequences, with about 44% as singletons. Sequences were derived from cultured PBMCs, sampled from culture after CMV antigen stimulation. The rearrangement uses TRBV19 and TRBJ2-7; D may be TRBD2 (5 bases). This TCR came from a human donor in good health (CMV status not recorded). Some clones in this sample may be carry-over from other donors' samples. Here the CDR3 DNA reads TGTGCCAGTAGTATAATGGCGGGCGCAACCTACGAGCAGTACTTC. It encodes CASSIMAGATYEQYF.